This T cell receptor (beta chain) was sequenced during a study of blood T cell repertoires in COVID-19. The wider study: The cDNA or gDNA used as material had been derived from T cells, B-cell-depleted T cells, or PBMCs.

V was shortened by 2 bases and J by 1 base, with 5 bases between the two germline ends. This CDR3 spans 13 amino acids. The germline V gene has CDR1 SEHNR and CDR2 FQNEAQ (reference sequence). Clinical history reported by participants formed the basis on which cohorts were assigned. Participants in the exposed group had met a COVID-19 case in the 2 weeks before joining the study. Produced via immunoSEQ multiplex PCR; TCRdb's table is partial and in-frame only. The sample records 200,000 to 250,000 clones, around 89% being singletons. This TCR was sampled from a man aged 50 to 59 who had been exposed to COVID-19. What was sequenced was PBMCs or T cells enriched from blood (not recorded which). The rearrangement links TRBV7-9 to TRBJ1-1; possibly TRBD1 for D (5 bases). CDR3 bases: TGTGCCAGCAGCTTAAGGGGGAACACTGAAGCTTTCTTT. It is translated as CASSLRGNTEAFF.